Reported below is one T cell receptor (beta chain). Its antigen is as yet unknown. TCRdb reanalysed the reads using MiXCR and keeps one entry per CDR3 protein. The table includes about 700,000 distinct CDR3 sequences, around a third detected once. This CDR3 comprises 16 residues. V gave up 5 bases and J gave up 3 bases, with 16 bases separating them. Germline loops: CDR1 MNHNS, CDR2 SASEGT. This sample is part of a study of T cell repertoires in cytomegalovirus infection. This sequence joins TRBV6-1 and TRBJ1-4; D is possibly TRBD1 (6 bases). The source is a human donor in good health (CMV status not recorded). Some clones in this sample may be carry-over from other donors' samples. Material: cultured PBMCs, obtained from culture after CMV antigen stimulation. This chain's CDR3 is CASSPRGGRSNEKLFF. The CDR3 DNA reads TGTGCCAGCAGTCCCCGCGGGGGGCGGTCTAATGAAAAACTGTTTTTT.